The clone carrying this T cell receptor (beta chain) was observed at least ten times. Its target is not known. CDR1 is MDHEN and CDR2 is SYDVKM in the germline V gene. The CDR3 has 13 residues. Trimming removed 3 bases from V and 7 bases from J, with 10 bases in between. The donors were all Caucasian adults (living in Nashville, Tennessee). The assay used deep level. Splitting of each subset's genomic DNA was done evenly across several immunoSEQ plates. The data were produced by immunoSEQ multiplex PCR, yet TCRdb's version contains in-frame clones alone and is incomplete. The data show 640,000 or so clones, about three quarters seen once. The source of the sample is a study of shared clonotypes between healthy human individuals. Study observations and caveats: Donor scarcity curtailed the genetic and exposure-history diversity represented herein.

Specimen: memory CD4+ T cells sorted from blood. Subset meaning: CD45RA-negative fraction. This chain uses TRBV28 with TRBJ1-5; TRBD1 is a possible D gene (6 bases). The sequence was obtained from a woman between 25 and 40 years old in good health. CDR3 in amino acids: CASSFQGRQPQHF. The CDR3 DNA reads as TGTGCCAGCAGTTTCCAGGGGAGGCAGCCCCAGCATTTT.